The 24 T cell receptor beta chains below come from one sample, sequenced in a study of vaccination and CD4 T cells after COVID-19. The Oncomine TCR Beta short-read assay was applied to DNA of cultured CD4+ T cells. TCRdb itself ran the PCR reads through MiXCR, one entry per CDR3 protein. There are around 20,000 distinct CDR3 sequences in the sample; about 45% occur only once, and approximately 13% lies in the top ten. Noted treatment: approximately 9-day PBMC culture with coronavirus spike peptide pools or control peptides (ViraFEST assay). For these receptors, no antigen is known. Source material: CD4+ T cells from blood, cultured in vitro. The receptors shown here come from a human donor who had recovered from COVID-19.

Note on this clonotype: A read error may produce the germline difference seen at one junction end. The chain has TRBV5-5 and TRBJ2-7, with 7 nucleotides matching TRBD1. CDR1 SGHKS and CDR2 YYEKEE come from the germline V gene (reference sequence). This CDR3 contains 15 residues. The CDR3 nucleotides are TGTGTCAGCAGCGTAGGGACAGACTCCTCCTACGAGCAGTACTTC. As protein: CVSSVGTDSSYEQYF. The full variable domain, completed using reference TRBV5-5 and TRBJ2-7, is DAGVTQSPTHLIKTRGQQVTLRCSPISGHKSVSWYQQVLGQGPQFIFQYYEKEERGRGNFPDRFSARQFPNYSSELNVNALLLGDSALYLCVSSVGTDSSYEQYFGPGTRLTVT.

This chain connects TRBV7-8 to TRBJ2-3; the D gene is possibly TRBD1 (5 bases). CDR1 and CDR2 from the germline V gene are SGHVS and FQNEAQ. The V end lost 6 bases, the J end lost 0 bases, and 13 bases lay between the germline ends. The CDR3 is 15 residues long. The CDR3 reads CASSQKRTSTDTQYF. The CDR3 DNA reads TGTGCCAGCAGTCAAAAAAGGACAAGCACAGATACGCAGTATTTT.

V is TRBV28 and J is TRBJ2-1; the D gene is possibly TRBD2 (6 bases). V lost 7 bases to trimming and J lost 4 bases, with 14 bases between them. The germline V gene has CDR1 MDHEN and CDR2 SYDVKM. The CDR3 is made up of 14 amino acids. CDR3: CASTLRLVYNEQFF. In nucleotides, the CDR3 is TGTGCCAGCACTCTTAGACTAGTTTACAATGAGCAGTTCTTC.

V is TRBV4-1 and J is TRBJ2-2, with TRBD2 as a possible D gene (6 bases). The germline gives CDR1 MGHRA, CDR2 YSYEKL. This CDR3 comprises 15 residues. V gave up 7 bases and J gave up 6 bases, with 18 bases separating them. The DNA for the CDR3 is TGCGCCAGCACCCACGGAGGGCATATCTCCGGGGAGCTGTTTTTT. Translating it yields CASTHGGHISGELFF.

This clonotype was counted a single time. The chain has TRBV5-1 and TRBJ1-1; D is ambiguous. V dropped 4 bases and J dropped 2 bases, with 12 bases sitting between them. The CDR3 has 14 residues. Per germline, CDR1 SGHRS and CDR2 YFSETQ. CDR3 sequence: CASSPTRGNTEAFF. In nucleotides, the CDR3 is TGCGCCAGCAGCCCGACGCGAGGTAACACTGAAGCTTTCTTT. Drawing the rest from reference TRBV5-1 and TRBJ1-1, the complete variable domain is KAGVTQTPRYLIKTRGQQVTLSCSPISGHRSVSWYQQTPGQGLQFLFEYFSETQRNKGNFPGRFSGRQFSNSRSEMNVSTLELGDSALYLCASSPTRGNTEAFFGQGTRLTVV.

This clonotype was found once. The rearrangement links TRBV20-1 to TRBJ2-5; D not certain. Germline V gene data show CDR1 as DFQATT and CDR2 as SNEGSKA (reference sequence). V was pared by 0 bases and J by 4 bases, with 0 bases between. This CDR3 has 10 residues. CDR3 coding DNA: TGCAGTGCTAGAGAAGAGACCCAGTACTTC. It translates to CSAREETQYF.

The V gene is TRBV11-2, the J gene TRBJ2-5; D is perhaps TRBD1 (5 bases). Looked up from germline, CDR1 is SGHAT and CDR2 is FQNNGV. Trimming stripped 5 bases from V and 0 bases from J, with 10 bases between. This CDR3 has 14 residues. Here the CDR3 reads CASSPTGNQETQYF. The DNA of the CDR3 is TGTGCCAGCAGCCCCACAGGCAACCAAGAGACCCAGTACTTC.

This clonotype was seen a few times. The genes are TRBV7-2 and TRBJ1-2, with a possible D match to TRBD1 (5 bases). Germline CDR1 SGHTA, CDR2 FQGNSA. V lost 5 bases and J 7 bases, leaving 14 bases between the germline ends. The CDR3 is 13 residues long. The CDR3 DNA follows: TGTGCCAGCAGCATATCTGGGGGACCTGGCTACACCTTC. Its protein is CASSISGGPGYTF. Using reference TRBV7-2 and TRBJ1-2 for the parts outside the CDR3, the full variable domain is GAGVSQSPSNKVTEKGKDVELRCDPISGHTALYWYRQSLGQGLEFLIYFQGNSAPDKSGLPSDRFSAERTGGSVSTLTIQRTQQEDSAVYLCASSISGGPGYTFGSGTRLTVV.

Comment on this clonotype: One end of the junction fails to match germline, which may point to a read error. The rearrangement uses TRBV2 and TRBJ1-5, with unresolved D. This CDR3 has 16 amino acids. Germline V gene sequence: CDR1 SNHLY, CDR2 FYNNEI. The CDR3 DNA is TGTGCCAGCAGTGAAGAAGGAGACGTACTCAATCAGCCCCGGCATTTT. The encoded protein is CASSEEGDVLNQPRHF.

The chain employs TRBV7-9 and TRBJ1-1; TRBD1 is a possible D gene (5 bases). The V end was cut by 5 bases, the J end by 0 bases, with 7 bases between. This CDR3 has 13 amino acids. The germline CDR1 and CDR2 sequences are SEHNR and FQNEAQ (reference sequence). The CDR3 sequence is CASSQTVNTEAFF. The CDR3 nucleotides are TGTGCCAGCAGCCAGACAGTGAACACTGAAGCTTTCTTT.

In its sample, this clonotype was seen a few times. The chain combines TRBV6-1 with TRBJ2-5; D might be TRBD2 (6 bases). Trimming removed 7 bases from V and 5 bases from J, with 11 bases in between. The germline gives CDR1 MNHNS, CDR2 SASEGT. The CDR3 spans 12 residues. As DNA, the CDR3 is TGTGCCAGCACAACGGGGGTGGAGACCCAGTACTTC. Protein sequence: CASTTGVETQYF.

This rearrangement joins TRBV23-1 to TRBJ1-5; 7 bases are shared with TRBD1. TRBV23-1 is identified as an open reading frame with a role that is uncertain. V dropped 9 bases and J dropped 6; count of bases not matched to a gene: 17. The length of the CDR3 is 16 residues. CDR3 bases: TGCGCCAGGAGAAATCCCCCAGACAGGGCCGGTCAGCCCCAGCATTTT. Translation: CARRNPPDRAGQPQHF.

This clonotype was seen more than once but under ten times. The chain has TRBV7-3 and TRBJ1-1; maybe TRBD1 (6 bases). V dropped 5 bases and J dropped 1 base, with 11 bases sitting between them. The CDR3 sequence is 14 residues long. Germline V gene sequence: CDR1 SGHTA, CDR2 FQGTGA. In DNA, the CDR3 is TGTGCCAGCAGCCTAGCAGGGGCGAACACTGAAGCTTTCTTT. Translation gives CASSLAGANTEAFF.

This clonotype has only a few counts. The chain recombines TRBV6-1 with TRBJ2-5; TRBD1 matches at 8 bases. The CDR3 extends over 17 amino acids. Trimming at V came to 6 bases and at J to 5 bases, leaving 17 bases not matched to a gene. Germline CDR1 and CDR2: MNHNS and SASEGT. The CDR3 DNA follows: TGTGCCAGCAGCCGTGGACAGGGTGCCAACCCTTGGGAGACCCAGTACTTC. This translates into CASSRGQGANPWETQYF.

The chain employs TRBV2 and TRBJ2-5; TRBD2 matches 11 bases. J lost 5 bases, V lost 6 bases, and 5 bases had no gene match. The germline CDR1 and CDR2 sequences are SNHLY and FYNNEI. CDR3 size: 14 residues. The CDR3 loop is CASSFSGREETQYF. The CDR3 nucleotides are TGTGCCAGCAGCTTTAGCGGGAGGGAGGAGACCCAGTACTTC.

There are a few counts of this clonotype. The rearrangement joins TRBV7-2 to TRBJ1-5; D is ambiguous. Trimming left V 3 bases short and J 0 bases short, with 6 bases between. Germline V gives CDR1 SGHTA, CDR2 FQGNSA. The CDR3 contains 14 residues. The CDR3 reads CASSLDYSNQPQHF. Written as DNA, the CDR3 is TGTGCCAGCAGCTTGGACTATAGCAATCAGCCCCAGCATTTT.

The genes are TRBV20-1 and TRBJ2-2; the match to TRBD1 covers 7 bases. The length of the CDR3 is 15 residues. Germline V gene sequence: CDR1 DFQATT, CDR2 SNEGSKA (reference sequence). The V gene end was trimmed by 5 bases and the J gene end by 0 bases; junction bases not matched to a gene: 6. The CDR3 is CSAGDRTTNTGELFF. The CDR3 DNA follows: TGCAGTGCTGGGGACAGAACCACGAACACCGGGGAGCTGTTTTTT.

A few counts support this clonotype. The rearrangement joins TRBV28 to TRBJ1-2; D is undetermined. CDR3 length: 14 amino acids. Trimming stripped 7 bases from V and 4 bases from J, with 16 bases between. Germline CDR1 MDHEN, CDR2 SYDVKM. Here the CDR3 DNA reads TGTGCCAGCACTCCGGGCCCTTTGGGCTATGGCTACACCTTC. Its protein is CASTPGPLGYGYTF.

The DNA for the CDR3 is TGTGCCAGCAGTGAAAAGAGGGGGCATGGCTACACCTTC. As protein: CASSEKRGHGYTF. This chain links TRBV2 with TRBJ1-2, with 7 bases aligning to TRBD1. The CDR3 runs 13 residues. Trimming removed 2 bases from V and 6 bases from J; junction bases left unmatched: 3. In germline, CDR1 is SNHLY, CDR2 FYNNEI.

The chain has TRBV10-1 and TRBJ1-2, with a possible D match to TRBD1 (5 bases). Deletions cut 6 bases from V and 4 bases from J, with 15 bases between. Germline V lookup: CDR1 WNHNN, CDR2 SYGVQD (reference sequence). The CDR3 contains 14 residues. In DNA, the CDR3 is TGCGCCAGCAGCCCCGGGACGGCCCGCTATGGCTACACCTTC. Amino acid sequence: CASSPGTARYGYTF.

The rearrangement joins TRBV24-1 to TRBJ2-5, with D tentatively TRBD1 or TRBD2 (5 bases each). CDR3 length equals 14 residues. V lost 9 bases, J lost 1 base, and 14 bases lay in between. Germline lookup yields CDR1 KGHDR and CDR2 SFDVKD. The CDR3 region has the DNA TGTGCCACCGTGGGGTGGGACGGCCAAGAGACCCAGTACTTC. Protein product: CATVGWDGQETQYF.

The table lists this clonotype with a few counts. This chain joins TRBV6-4 and TRBJ1-2; tentatively, D is TRBD1 (5 bases). V gave up 4 bases and J gave up 4 bases, with 13 bases separating them. CDR3 length equals 14 residues. Germline V gene sequence: CDR1 MRHNA, CDR2 SNTAGT. CDR3 in DNA: TGTGCCAGCAGTGCGGGACCTGCCTCCTATGGCTACACCTTC. This translates into CASSAGPASYGYTF.

The chain links TRBV6-2 or TRBV6-3 to TRBJ2-1, with D tentatively TRBD1 (6 bases). The germline CDR1 and CDR2 sequences are MNHEY and SVGEGT. The CDR3 runs 14 residues. Trimming took off 8 bases at V and 7 bases at J, with 18 bases between the two ends. The CDR3 nucleotides read TGTGCCAGCGAGTCAGGGGTCTCATGGAATGAGCAGTTCTTC. Translating gives CASESGVSWNEQFF.

This clonotype has a handful of counts. V gene TRBV7-9 combines with J gene TRBJ2-5, with TRBD1 as a possible D gene (6 bases). CDR1 is SEHNR and CDR2 is FQNEAQ in the germline V gene (reference sequence). The CDR3 is 16 amino acids. V lost 5 bases to trimming and J lost 3 bases, with 19 bases between them. DNA for the CDR3: TGTGCCAGCAGCCCTCGCCGGGCAGGGGTAAAAGAGACCCAGTACTTC. Amino acid sequence: CASSPRRAGVKETQYF. Based on the CDR3 plus reference TRBV7-9 and TRBJ2-5, the full variable domain is DTGVSQNPRHKITKRGQNVTFRCDPISEHNRLYWYRQTLGQGPEFLTYFQNEAQLEKSRLLSDRFSAERPKGSFSTLEIQRTEQGDSAMYLCASSPRRAGVKETQYFGPGTRLLVL.